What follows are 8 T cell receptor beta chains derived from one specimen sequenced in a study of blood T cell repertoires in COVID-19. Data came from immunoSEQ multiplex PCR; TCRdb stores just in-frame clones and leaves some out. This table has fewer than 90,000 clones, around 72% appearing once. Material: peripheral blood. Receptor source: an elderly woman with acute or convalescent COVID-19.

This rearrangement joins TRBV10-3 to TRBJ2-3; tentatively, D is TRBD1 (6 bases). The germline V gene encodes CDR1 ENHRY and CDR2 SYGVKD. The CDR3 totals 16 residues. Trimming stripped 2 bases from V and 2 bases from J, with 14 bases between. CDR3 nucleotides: TGTGCCATCAGTGAGGCTAGCAGGGGCCCCACAGATACGCAGTATTTT. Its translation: CAISEASRGPTDTQYF.

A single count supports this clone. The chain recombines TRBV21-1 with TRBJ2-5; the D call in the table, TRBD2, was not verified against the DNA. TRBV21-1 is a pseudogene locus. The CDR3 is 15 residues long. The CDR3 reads CASSKGLPRWETQYF. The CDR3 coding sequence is TGTGCCAGCAGCAAAGGACTCCCCCGGTGGGAGACCCAGTACTTC.

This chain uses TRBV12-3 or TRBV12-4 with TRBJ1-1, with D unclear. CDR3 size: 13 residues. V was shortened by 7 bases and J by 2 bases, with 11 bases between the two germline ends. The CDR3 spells CASIRLANTEAFF. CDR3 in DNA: TGTGCCAGCATTCGTCTAGCCAACACTGAAGCTTTCTTT.

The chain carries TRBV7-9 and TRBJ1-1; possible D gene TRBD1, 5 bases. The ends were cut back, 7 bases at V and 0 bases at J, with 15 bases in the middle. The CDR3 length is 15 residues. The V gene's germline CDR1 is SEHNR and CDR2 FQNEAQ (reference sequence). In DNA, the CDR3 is TGTGCCAGCAACACAGGACACGAACTGAACACTGAAGCTTTCTTT. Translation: CASNTGHELNTEAFF.

CDR3 protein: CASSDPGWTPLHF. CDR3 coding DNA: TGTGCCAGCAGTGACCCAGGGTGGACGCCCCTCCACTTT. The chain carries TRBV2 and TRBJ1-6; D is possibly TRBD1 (5 bases). Germline V gives CDR1 SNHLY, CDR2 FYNNEI. The CDR3 has 13 residues. V gave up 3 bases and J gave up 13 bases, with 13 bases separating them.

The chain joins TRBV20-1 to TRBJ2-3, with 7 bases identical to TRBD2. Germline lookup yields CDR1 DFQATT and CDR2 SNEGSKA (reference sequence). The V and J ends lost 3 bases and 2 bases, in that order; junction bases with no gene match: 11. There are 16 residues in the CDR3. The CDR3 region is CSASPYRAGPTDTQYF. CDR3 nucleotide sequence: TGCAGTGCTAGTCCCTACCGAGCGGGACCCACAGATACGCAGTATTTT.

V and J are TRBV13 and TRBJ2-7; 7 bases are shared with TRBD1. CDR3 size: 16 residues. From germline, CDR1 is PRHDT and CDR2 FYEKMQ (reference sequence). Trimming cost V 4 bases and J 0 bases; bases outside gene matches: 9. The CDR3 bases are TGTGCCAGCAGCTATTCCGGGACAGCGAGCTCCTACGAGCAGTACTTC. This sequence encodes CASSYSGTASSYEQYF.

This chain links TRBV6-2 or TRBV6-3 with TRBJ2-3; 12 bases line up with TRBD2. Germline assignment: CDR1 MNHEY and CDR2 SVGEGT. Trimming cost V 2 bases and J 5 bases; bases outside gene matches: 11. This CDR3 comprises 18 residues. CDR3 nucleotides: TGTGCCAGCAGTTACCTCGCGACTAGCGGGGGTTATGGAGATACGCAGTATTTT. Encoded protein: CASSYLATSGGYGDTQYF.